The next 14 T cell receptor beta chains were all read from a single sample in a study of technical replicates of blood from a handful of donors (TCRdb year 2017). Libraries were prepared through the immunoSEQ multiplex PCR assay. TCRdb took this table from immuneACCESS and kept in-frame rearrangements with V and J called. Such tables lack part of the clones; where checked against another copy, unresolved V genes explain under half of the gap, and the rest is unexplained. The sample has tens of thousands of clones on record, roughly 89% of them singletons. More than 4.5% of the sample is held by the ten biggest clonotypes. Sequencing was carried out using PBMCs. The source of these receptors is a human donor in good health. Some clones in this sample may be carry-over from other donors' samples.

The genes are TRBV7-2 and TRBJ1-5; the D gene is possibly TRBD1 (6 bases). There are 15 residues in the CDR3. V was clipped by 5 bases and J by 2 bases, with 13 bases between them. The germline gives CDR1 SGHTA, CDR2 FQGNSA. The CDR3 coding sequence is TGTGCCAGCAGCCCCGGGAGGGGGGGCAATCAGCCCCAGCATTTT. Its translation: CASSPGRGGNQPQHF.

This chain connects TRBV4-3 to TRBJ1-2; TRBD1 might be the D (5 bases). The CDR3 totals 15 residues. With 0 bases removed from V and 6 bases from J, the gap between germline ends came to 14 bases. Germline CDR1 LGHNA, CDR2 YSLEER. CDR3 DNA sequence: TGCGCCAGCAGCCAAGATCATCAAACAGGACATGGCTACACCTTC. It translates to CASSQDHQTGHGYTF.

V gene TRBV11-1 combines with J gene TRBJ1-1; 7 positions match TRBD1. Germline assignment: CDR1 SGHAT and CDR2 FQDESV (reference sequence). The CDR3 contains 16 residues. V trimming: 6 bases; J trimming: 1 base; junction bases outside the gene matches: 11. The CDR3 protein is CASRGQDPIGNTEAFF. DNA for the CDR3: TGTGCCAGCAGAGGACAGGACCCTATCGGGAACACTGAAGCTTTCTTT.

The chain joins TRBV4-3 to TRBJ1-1; 11 bases are shared with TRBD1. The CDR3 extends over 16 amino acids. Germline CDR1 is LGHNA and CDR2 is YSLEER. The junction had 1 base not matched to a gene; V was cut back by 1 base and J by 0 bases. In DNA form, the CDR3 reads TGCGCCAGCAGCCAAGGGACAGGGGGCCTGAACACTGAAGCTTTCTTT. This codes for CASSQGTGGLNTEAFF.

This rearrangement joins TRBV9 to TRBJ1-2, with 9 bases fitting TRBD1. The J segment lost 4 bases and the V segment lost 0 bases, leaving 4 bases of the junction unmatched. The CDR3 loop spans 15 amino acids. Germline CDR1 and CDR2: SGDLS and YYNGEE. The chain's CDR3 is CASSVGTGEGYGYTF. In DNA, the CDR3 is TGTGCCAGCAGCGTAGGGACAGGGGAGGGCTATGGCTACACCTTC.

The rearrangement links TRBV7-9 to TRBJ2-7; 9 bases are shared with TRBD2. The CDR3 is 14 amino acids. Germline loops: CDR1 SEHNR, CDR2 FQNEAQ (reference sequence). V was clipped by 8 bases and J by 2 bases; unmatched bases: 7. The CDR3 reads CASAQGGRAYEQYF. The CDR3 DNA sequence: TGTGCCAGCGCCCAAGGCGGGAGGGCCTACGAGCAGTACTTC.

V and J are TRBV11-1 and TRBJ2-1; a possible D gene is TRBD2 (6 bases). V gave up 5 bases and J gave up 2 bases, with 13 bases separating them. CDR3 length: 15 residues. Germline lookup yields CDR1 SGHAT and CDR2 FQDESV (reference sequence). This chain's CDR3 is CASSPTTRTYNEQFF. The CDR3 DNA is TGTGCCAGCAGCCCAACGACTAGGACCTACAATGAGCAGTTCTTC.

The V and J genes are TRBV6-4 and TRBJ2-1, with D possibly being TRBD1 (6 bases). The V gene's germline CDR1 is MRHNA and CDR2 SNTAGT. The CDR3 spans 13 residues. V lost 4 bases and J 5 bases, leaving 9 bases between the germline ends. This CDR3 reads CASSVQGNNEQFF. For the CDR3, the DNA is TGTGCCAGCAGTGTACAGGGTAACAATGAGCAGTTCTTC.

This clone showed up just once. The genes are TRBV11-2 and TRBJ1-3, with D possibly TRBD1 on 5 matching bases. The CDR3 has 15 residues. Germline V CDR1 and CDR2: SGHAT, FQNNGV. V was clipped by 9 bases and J by 9 bases, with 24 bases between them. This CDR3 is CASRTQRGDHFTIYF. Here the CDR3 DNA reads TGTGCCAGTAGAACGCAGCGGGGCGACCATTTCACCATATATTTT.

This clone has only one observation. This chain uses TRBV28 with TRBJ2-1; the D gene is possibly TRBD2 (5 bases). In germline, CDR1 is MDHEN, CDR2 SYDVKM. The CDR3 runs to 16 residues. The V and J ends lost 2 bases and 7 bases respectively, with 18 bases between them. The CDR3 coding sequence is TGTGCCAGCAGTTTACCGACGGGGAAATCGGGTAATGAGCAGTTCTTC. Encoded protein: CASSLPTGKSGNEQFF.

The table lists this clone with a count of one. The DNA for the CDR3 is TGTGCCAGCAGCCAAGAGATGGGCGCGGGGGGAGGTACAGATACGCAGTATTTT. Translating gives CASSQEMGAGGGTDTQYF. The chain has TRBV4-2 and TRBJ2-3, with TRBD2 identical over 8 bases. Trimming removed 0 bases from V and 3 bases from J; junction bases left unmatched: 11. Germline V gene data show CDR1 as LGHNA and CDR2 as YNFKEQ. This CDR3 has 18 amino acids.

This chain connects TRBV11-2 to TRBJ2-1, with D possibly being TRBD1 (6 bases). Trimming pared 6 bases from V and 2 bases from J, leaving 14 bases between. CDR1 is SGHAT and CDR2 is FQNNGV in the germline V gene. The CDR3 is made up of 15 amino acids. Here the CDR3 reads CASSPVRGAYNEQFF. The CDR3 DNA reads as TGTGCCAGCAGTCCTGTCAGGGGCGCCTACAATGAGCAGTTCTTC.

This clone has just one count. J is TRBJ2-5 and V is TRBV5-1, with 11 positions matching TRBD2. V dropped 4 bases and J dropped 1; count of bases not matched to a gene: 3. The CDR3 is 15 amino acids. The germline gives CDR1 SGHRS, CDR2 YFSETQ. The CDR3 nucleotides are TGCGCCAGCAGCCCGGGACTAGCGGCCCAAGAGACCCAGTACTTC. Translation: CASSPGLAAQETQYF. The variable domain in full, completed from reference TRBV5-1 and TRBJ2-5, reads KAGVTQTPRYLIKTRGQQVTLSCSPISGHRSVSWYQQTPGQGLQFLFEYFSETQRNKGNFPGRFSGRQFSNSRSEMNVSTLELGDSALYLCASSPGLAAQETQYFGPGTRLLVL.

The gene calls are TRBV25-1 and TRBJ1-4; tentative D call: TRBD1 (5 bases). Trimming took off 6 bases at V and 8 bases at J, with 19 bases between the two ends. This CDR3 is built from 15 residues. CDR1 and CDR2 (germline): MGHDK, SYGVNS. CDR3 loop: CASRPPGGSYEKLFF. CDR3 sequence (DNA): TGTGCCAGCAGACCGCCGGGGGGGTCCTACGAAAAACTGTTTTTT.